These 18 T cell receptor beta chains came from one sample sequenced in a study of blood T cell repertoires in COVID-19. Some clones are missing from TCRdb's copy, which holds only in-frame ones; the method was immunoSEQ multiplex PCR. The sample records more than 95,000 clones, over 75% being singletons. The sequenced sample was peripheral blood. These receptors were obtained from a man in his fifties with acute or convalescent COVID-19.

This chain connects TRBV28 to TRBJ2-6, with TRBD1 identical over 9 bases. CDR1 is MDHEN and CDR2 is SYDVKM in the germline V gene. This CDR3 contains 14 residues. V lost 6 bases to trimming and J lost 12 bases; unmatched junction nucleotides: 9. CDR3 loop: CASRSGQGFVVLTF. CDR3 DNA: TGTGCCAGCAGGTCGGGACAGGGTTTTGTCGTCCTGACTTTC.

The V gene is TRBV11-3, the J gene TRBJ2-7, with 7 bases aligning to TRBD1. Germline CDR1 is SGHNT and CDR2 is YENEEA. This CDR3 contains 14 residues. Trimming at V came to 5 bases and at J to 4 bases, leaving 8 bases not matched to a gene. The CDR3 bases are TGTGCCAGCAGCCCGCGACAGGGTGCATACGAGCAGTACTTC. This codes for CASSPRQGAYEQYF.

The chain links TRBV27 to TRBJ2-2; TRBD1 matches at 8 bases. The CDR3 has 18 amino acids. CDR1 is MNHEY, CDR2 SMNVEV, per germline (reference sequence). V was clipped by 0 bases and J by 8 bases; unmatched bases: 14. The CDR3 protein is CASSLSVWMTGEAGELFF. CDR3 DNA sequence: TGTGCCAGCAGTTTATCGGTTTGGATGACAGGGGAGGCAGGGGAGCTGTTTTTT.

The CDR3 protein is CASSIGTGRNSPLHF. Here the CDR3 DNA reads TGTGCCAGCAGCATAGGGACAGGGCGAAATTCACCCCTCCACTTT. V gene TRBV27 combines with J gene TRBJ1-6; 9 positions match TRBD1. The CDR3 consists of 15 residues. V lost 6 bases to trimming and J lost 7 bases; unmatched junction nucleotides: 7. In germline, CDR1 is MNHEY, CDR2 SMNVEV (reference sequence).

This chain joins TRBV13 and TRBJ2-2; D gene ambiguous. Per germline, CDR1 PRHDT and CDR2 FYEKMQ (reference sequence). V lost 2 bases to trimming and J lost 7 bases, with 8 bases between them. This CDR3 contains 13 residues. CDR3 amino acids: CASSLPGDGELFF. The CDR3 DNA reads as TGTGCCAGCAGCTTACCGGGTGACGGGGAGCTGTTTTTT.

The chain links TRBV18 to TRBJ1-6; D unclear. V lost 1 base and J 12 bases, leaving 16 bases between the germline ends. Germline assignment: CDR1 KGHSH and CDR2 LQKENI. The CDR3 is made up of 15 amino acids. CDR3 region: CASSPREGKDLPLHF. CDR3 DNA sequence: TGTGCCAGCTCACCACGGGAGGGTAAAGATTTACCCCTCCACTTT.

The chain carries TRBV2 and TRBJ2-1, with 7 nucleotides matching TRBD1. J lost 9 bases, V lost 2 bases, and 13 bases had no gene match. The CDR3 loop spans 16 amino acids. CDR1 SNHLY and CDR2 FYNNEI come from the germline V gene. The CDR3 sequence is CASSEISKGTVLEQFF. The CDR3 DNA follows: TGTGCCAGCAGTGAAATATCGAAGGGGACAGTCCTTGAGCAGTTCTTC.

This chain links TRBV29-1 with TRBJ2-7, with 9 bases fitting TRBD1. The germline CDR1 and CDR2 sequences are SQVTM and ANQGSEA. The trim removed 4 bases at V and 0 bases at J, leaving 4 bases unmatched. The CDR3 consists of 14 residues. The CDR3 DNA reads as TGCAGCGTTGTGGGGACAGGGCCCTCCTACGAGCAGTACTTC. This translates into CSVVGTGPSYEQYF.

This rearrangement joins TRBV19 to TRBJ2-3; 9 bases match TRBD1. Germline V gene sequence: CDR1 LNHDA, CDR2 SQIVND (reference sequence). The CDR3 is 14 residues long. Trimming removed 6 bases from V and 8 bases from J; junction bases left unmatched: 9. As DNA, the CDR3 is TGTGCCAGTAGGGGGACAGGGAGAGGAGGTACGCAGTATTTT. Its translation: CASRGTGRGGTQYF.

The chain employs TRBV7-9 and TRBJ2-1; tentatively, D is TRBD2 (6 bases). V lost 5 bases and J lost 4, with 18 bases in between. The CDR3 is 16 amino acids. CDR1 and CDR2 from the germline V gene are SEHNR and FQNEAQ (reference sequence). Here the CDR3 DNA reads TGTGCCAGCAGCGCCGCGGGGCGCCGGAGGTACAATGAGCAGTTCTTC. This sequence encodes CASSAAGRRRYNEQFF.

J is TRBJ2-7 and V is TRBV20-1; D gene ambiguous. In germline, CDR1 is DFQATT, CDR2 SNEGSKA (reference sequence). The CDR3 is made up of 14 amino acids. Trimming took off 3 bases at V and 0 bases at J, with 12 bases between the two ends. The CDR3 is CSASPPTDSYEQYF. In DNA form, the CDR3 reads TGCAGTGCTAGTCCCCCGACTGACTCCTACGAGCAGTACTTC.

The chain employs TRBV2 and TRBJ1-4; D ambiguous. The CDR3 has 16 residues. V shed 1 base and J shed 3 bases, with 12 bases lying between them. Germline V CDR1 and CDR2: SNHLY, FYNNEI. The CDR3 DNA follows: TGTGCCAGCAGTGAAGAGTCGGTCAGGTCTAATGAAAAACTGTTTTTT. It codes for CASSEESVRSNEKLFF.

V is TRBV5-1 and J is TRBJ2-7, with D maybe TRBD1 (6 bases). V was shortened by 4 bases and J by 5 bases, with 19 bases between the two germline ends. The CDR3 contains 15 residues. Looked up from germline, CDR1 is SGHRS and CDR2 is YFSETQ. The DNA for the CDR3 is TGCGCCAGCAGCAGCCAAGGGGGATCTACGAACGAGCAGTACTTC. Its translation is CASSSQGGSTNEQYF.

The chain has TRBV10-3 and TRBJ2-3, with TRBD2 matching 11 bases. J was trimmed by 2 bases and V by 7 bases; bases with no gene match: 5. The CDR3 is 15 residues long. Germline-derived CDR1 and CDR2 are ENHRY and SYGVKD. The CDR3 sequence: CAITASGRNTDTQYF. The CDR3 DNA follows: TGTGCCATCACCGCTAGCGGGAGGAACACAGATACGCAGTATTTT.

V usage is TRBV30 and J usage is TRBJ2-7, with D possibly being TRBD1 (6 bases). CDR3 length equals 13 residues. The V end lost 3 bases, the J end lost 4 bases, and 13 bases lay between the germline ends. CDR1 and CDR2 from the germline V gene are GTSNPN and SVGIG (reference sequence). CDR3 amino acids: CAWRGADRYEQYF. CDR3 coding DNA: TGTGCCTGGAGGGGGGCAGACCGATACGAGCAGTACTTC.

The rearrangement joins TRBV5-1 to TRBJ2-3; a weak D match, TRBD2 (5 bases). CDR3 length: 14 amino acids. V dropped 3 bases and J dropped 1 base, with 9 bases sitting between them. Germline CDR1 and CDR2: SGHRS and YFSETQ. CDR3 DNA sequence: TGCGCCAGCAGCTCGACCGGGGGCACAGATACGCAGTATTTT. Amino acids: CASSSTGGTDTQYF.

This CDR3 is CASSLAGTGAYEQYF. The CDR3 nucleotides are TGTGCCAGCAGCTTGGCCGGGACAGGAGCCTACGAGCAGTACTTC. The V and J genes are TRBV5-4 and TRBJ2-7, with 8 bases that match TRBD1. This CDR3 has 15 residues. Germline CDR1 SGHNT, CDR2 YYREEE (reference sequence). Trimming cost V 0 bases and J 2 bases; bases outside gene matches: 4.

This chain connects TRBV13 to TRBJ1-5; a possible D gene is TRBD1 (5 bases). Trimming removed 4 bases at V and 0 bases at J, with 7 bases between. This CDR3 is built from 14 residues. CDR1 PRHDT and CDR2 FYEKMQ come from the germline V gene (reference sequence). The CDR3: CASSYGGSNQPQHF. CDR3 DNA: TGTGCCAGCAGCTACGGGGGTAGCAATCAGCCCCAGCATTTT.